These T cell receptor beta chains were read from a single sample in a study of T-cell reconstitution after alpha-beta-depleted transplantation in children. TCRdb re-analysed the PCR reads in MiXCR, keeping a single row per CDR3 protein. The sample includes a few hundred thousand distinct CDR3 sequences, roughly 30% seen only once; the top ten take around a third. The input for sequencing was PBMCs, taken before TCRalphabeta/CD19-depleted stem cell transplant. Every receptor here comes from a boy younger than two with Wiskott-Aldrich syndrome, due to receive a stem cell transplant. Each CDR3 is given with its conserved first and last residue. A D gene is named only where the DNA matches it firmly. Rows may omit the clone size; those that give it use once, few, many or a size class.

clone_size	v_call	j_call	d_call	cdr3_nt	cdr3_aa
.	TRBV7-2	TRBJ1-6	TRBD1	TGTGCCAGCAGCCCCTACCGGGACAGGCTTAATTCACCCCTCCACTTT	CASSPYRDRLNSPLHF
few	TRBV7-6	TRBJ1-3	.	TGTGCCAGCAGCTTCGGGGGGTTAACTGGAAACACCATATATTTT	CASSFGGLTGNTIYF
.	TRBV5-1	TRBJ2-5	TRBD2	TGCGCCAGCAGCTTGGCCGTCGGTAGCGGGACAGAGACCCAGTACTTC	CASSLAVGSGTETQYF
.	TRBV5-1	TRBJ1-6	.	TGCGCCAGCAGCACCCGGGACACAGATAATTCACCCCTCCACTTT	CASSTRDTDNSPLHF
few	TRBV12-3/TRBV12-4	TRBJ1-3	.	TGTGCCAGCAGTTTAGAGAGTGTGGATAACTCTGGAAACACCATATATTTT	CASSLESVDNSGNTIYF
.	TRBV5-4	TRBJ2-2	TRBD2	TGTGCCAGCAGCTTGGAAGCGGGAGTGCACGGGGAGCTGTTTTTT	CASSLEAGVHGELFF
.	TRBV7-9	TRBJ1-5	.	TGTGCCAGCAGCTTAGGATCGGGCAGCAATCAGCCCCAGCATTTT	CASSLGSGSNQPQHF
.	TRBV21-1	TRBJ1-2	.	TGTGCCAGCAGCAAAGGGACAGCCCCTAACTATGGCTACACCTTC	CASSKGTAPNYGYTF
few	TRBV20-1	TRBJ2-5	.	TGCAGTGCTATAAAACAGGGGCGGGGAGAGACCCAGTACTTC	CSAIKQGRGETQYF
.	TRBV5-1	TRBJ2-2	.	TGCGCCAGCAGCCCCAAAACTAGTGTTCACACCGGGGAGCTGTTTTTT	CASSPKTSVHTGELFF
few	TRBV20-1	TRBJ1-4	.	TGCAGTGCTAGGAGGGGTAGTGGCGAAAAACTGTTTTTT	CSARRGSGEKLFF
few	TRBV4-1	TRBJ1-3	.	TGCGCCAGCAGCCAAGATCGGGCCGGTCGGATTTCCACCATATATTTT	CASSQDRAGRISTIYF
.	TRBV5-1	TRBJ2-3	TRBD2	TGCGCCAGCAGCCGTGAGGTGCTAGCGGATTTTAGCACAGATACGCAGTATTTT	CASSREVLADFSTDTQYF
few	TRBV12-3/TRBV12-4	TRBJ2-2	TRBD1	TGTGCCAGCAGACTTGGACAGGGTAACGGGGAGCTGTTTTTT	CASRLGQGNGELFF
.	TRBV5-1	TRBJ2-1	TRBD2	TGCGCCAGCAGCTTGGGAGCGGGAGTCGATGAGCAGTTCTTC	CASSLGAGVDEQFF
few	TRBV12-3/TRBV12-4	TRBJ2-2	.	TGTGCCAGCAGCCCGGCCTCGAACACCGGGGAGCTGTTTTTT	CASSPASNTGELFF
.	TRBV15	TRBJ2-3	.	TGTGCCACCAGAAGGGATGAAGATACGCAGTATTTT	CATRRDEDTQYF
.	TRBV5-1	TRBJ2-7	.	TGCGCCAGCAGCTTGGGAGGGGAATACGAGCAGTACTTC	CASSLGGEYEQYF
.	TRBV28	TRBJ2-3	.	TGTGCCAGCAGTGACCTTGGCGGTACGCAGTATTTT	CASSDLGGTQYF
.	TRBV29-1	TRBJ2-3	TRBD2	TGCAGCGTTGCCAAACTAGCGGGACTACTCACAGATACGCAGTATTTT	CSVAKLAGLLTDTQYF
.	TRBV4-1	TRBJ2-2	.	TGCGCCAGCAGCCAAGAACCAAGATCCCGGGAGCTGTTTTTT	CASSQEPRSRELFF
few	TRBV5-1	TRBJ2-7	.	TGCGCCAGCAGCTTTAGGGGTCGGGGCCACGAGCAGTACTTC	CASSFRGRGHEQYF
.	TRBV12-3/TRBV12-4	TRBJ2-7	TRBD1	TGTGCCAGCAGTCGAGCCGGGACAGCTTCCTACGAGCAGTACTTC	CASSRAGTASYEQYF
few	TRBV20-1	TRBJ2-1	TRBD2	TGCAGTGCTAGGGGACTAGCGGGTGTTGAGCAGTTCTTC	CSARGLAGVEQFF
.	TRBV5-6	TRBJ2-1	TRBD2	TGTGCCAGCAGCACATCAGCGGGAGGGCCTAGTAATGAGCAGTTCTTC	CASSTSAGGPSNEQFF
.	TRBV29-1	TRBJ2-6	.	TGCAGCGTTCAGTACTCTGGGGCCAACGTCCTGACTTTC	CSVQYSGANVLTF
.	TRBV12-3/TRBV12-4	TRBJ2-1	TRBD2	TGTGCCAGCCGGACTAGCGGGAGGTCTCTCCAGTTCTTC	CASRTSGRSLQFF
.	TRBV10-3	TRBJ2-5	TRBD1	TGTGCCATCAGAGAGGACAGGTCAGGGGAGACCCAGTACTTC	CAIREDRSGETQYF
few	TRBV7-9	TRBJ2-3	TRBD2	TGTGCCAGCATCAGACTAGCGGGAGTATCAGATACGCAGTATTTT	CASIRLAGVSDTQYF
.	TRBV11-2	TRBJ2-1	TRBD2	TGTGCCAGCAGCTTAGAGTCCCTAGCGGGAAGGTACAATGACCAGTTCTTC	CASSLESLAGRYNDQFF
.	TRBV20-1	TRBJ2-7	TRBD2	TGCAGTGCTACCCAGTCTAGCGGGGTATACGAGCAGTACTTC	CSATQSSGVYEQYF
.	TRBV5-1	TRBJ2-7	.	TGCGCCAGCGGCTTGGCCTTACAGGGTGGCCCCTACGAGCAGTACTTC	CASGLALQGGPYEQYF
few	TRBV5-1	TRBJ1-2	.	TGCGCCAGCAGCTTGGCCAGGGAGTACGGCTACACCTTC	CASSLAREYGYTF
.	TRBV6-6	TRBJ2-1	TRBD2	TGTGCCAGCAGTTACCATTCCCCATCCTCGTGGGTAGCGGGATTCTTTCCTGGTGAGCAGTTCTTC	CASSYHSPSSWVAGFFPGEQFF
few	TRBV20-1	TRBJ1-5	.	TGCAGTGCTAGACTTTACAATCAGCCCCAGCATTTT	CSARLYNQPQHF
.	TRBV5-1	TRBJ2-2	.	TGCGCCAGCAGCCAGTTTGTCTTCACCGGGGAGCTGTTTTTT	CASSQFVFTGELFF
few	TRBV7-2	TRBJ2-7	.	TGTGCCAGCAGCCCGATGACAAGCCTGTACTTC	CASSPMTSLYF
.	TRBV25-1	TRBJ2-7	.	TGTGCCAGCAGTGGGAATTGGGACGGCCGGAGGGAGCAGTACTTC	CASSGNWDGRREQYF
.	TRBV7-9	TRBJ2-3	TRBD2	TGTGCCAGCAGCTATTCCGGGACTAGCAGAGATACGCAGTATTTT	CASSYSGTSRDTQYF
.	TRBV5-1	TRBJ2-1	.	TGCGCCAGCAGCAGGGGAGAGACTAGCTACAATGAGCAGTTCTTC	CASSRGETSYNEQFF
many	TRBV7-9	TRBJ2-7	.	TGTGCCAGCAGTCTTAGCCGCGAGCAGTACTTC	CASSLSREQYF
few	TRBV18	TRBJ2-3	.	TGTGCCAGCAGTCCCACCCGGGGCGCAGATACGCAGTATTTT	CASSPTRGADTQYF
.	TRBV12-3/TRBV12-4	TRBJ2-5	.	TGTGCCAGCAGTCTGACAACCCCTCAAGAGACCCAGTACTTC	CASSLTTPQETQYF
.	TRBV28	TRBJ1-2	.	TGTGCCAGCAGTATAGGGGGAAGGAACTATGGCTACACCTTC	CASSIGGRNYGYTF
.	TRBV6-1	TRBJ2-4	TRBD2	TGTGCCAGCAGTCCGCCGGGACTAGATGGCATTCAGTACTTC	CASSPPGLDGIQYF
.	TRBV2	TRBJ2-7	.	TGTGCCAGCAGTGAAAAGGGAGAGCAGTACTTC	CASSEKGEQYF
.	TRBV2	TRBJ2-3	TRBD2	TGTGCGTGGGGGACTAGCGGTAGCACAGATACGCAGTATTTT	CAWGTSGSTDTQYF
.	TRBV7-7	TRBJ2-7	.	TGTGCCAGCAGCTCAGGGAGTACCTACGAGCAGTACTTC	CASSSGSTYEQYF
.	TRBV3-1	TRBJ2-7	TRBD1	TGTGCCAGCAGCCGAGGACAGGGGTCCGAGCAGTACTTC	CASSRGQGSEQYF
.	TRBV29-1	TRBJ2-1	.	TGCAGCGTTGGGGAGGTTGACGAGCAGTTCTTC	CSVGEVDEQFF
.	TRBV5-6	TRBJ2-3	.	TGTGCCAGCAGCTTGGAGGGTTCGAGCGGAACAGATACGCAGTATTTT	CASSLEGSSGTDTQYF
.	TRBV5-5	TRBJ2-7	.	TGTGCCAGCAGCGGAAGGGGGGTCGAGCAGTACTTC	CASSGRGVEQYF